This is a list of T cell receptor beta chains from one sample in a study of spatial heterogeneity in lung cancer. MiXCR, applied by TCRdb to the 5' RACE reads, yields one record per CDR3 protein. The sample shows 20,000 to 25,000 distinct CDR3 sequences, around 5% of them seen only once. Here the sequenced sample was PBMCs, taken at surgery. These receptors all come from a male donor with early-stage non-small cell lung cancer. The CDR3 runs from the conserved cysteine through the conserved F or W. The D gene is left open where the match is weak. Clone size, where shown, is once, few, many, or a class for clones that have expanded.

d_gene: .; v_gene: TRBV7-8; j_gene: TRBJ2-7; abundance: few; len: 15; CDR3aa: CASSLKYGTTYEQYF; CDR3nt: TGTGCCAGCAGCCTCAAGTACGGGACAACCTACGAGCAGTACTTC
d_gene: TRBD2; v_gene: TRBV20-1; j_gene: TRBJ2-7; abundance: many; len: 13; CDR3aa: CSASRAGSYEQYF; CDR3nt: TGCAGTGCTAGTCGAGCGGGATCTTACGAGCAGTACTTC
d_gene: .; v_gene: TRBV5-6; j_gene: TRBJ2-5; abundance: many; len: 12; CDR3aa: CASSLSQTTQYF; CDR3nt: TGTGCCAGCAGCTTGTCTCAGACAACCCAGTACTTC
d_gene: .; v_gene: TRBV7-9; j_gene: TRBJ2-7; abundance: many; len: 17; CDR3aa: CASSLIASGRASYEQYF; CDR3nt: TGTGCCAGCAGCTTAATCGCATCTGGCAGGGCGTCCTACGAGCAGTACTTC
d_gene: .; v_gene: TRBV6-6; j_gene: TRBJ2-1; abundance: many; len: 16; CDR3aa: CASSTLDGSSYNEQFF; CDR3nt: TGTGCCAGCAGTACTTTGGACGGAAGCTCCTACAATGAGCAGTTCTTC
d_gene: TRBD1; v_gene: TRBV5-1; j_gene: TRBJ2-1; abundance: many; len: 13; CDR3aa: CASSAGQGIEQFF; CDR3nt: TGCGCCAGCAGCGCGGGACAGGGCATTGAGCAGTTCTTC
d_gene: .; v_gene: TRBV7-2; j_gene: TRBJ2-7; abundance: .; len: 15; CDR3aa: CASSSQGLALGEQYF; CDR3nt: TGTGCCAGCAGCTCCCAAGGTCTAGCCCTAGGCGAGCAGTACTTC
d_gene: TRBD2; v_gene: TRBV7-2; j_gene: TRBJ2-5; abundance: few; len: 16; CDR3aa: CASSLASGTIQETQYF; CDR3nt: TGTGCCAGCAGCTTAGCTAGCGGGACGATCCAAGAGACCCAGTACTTC
d_gene: TRBD2; v_gene: TRBV20-1; j_gene: TRBJ2-5; abundance: many; len: 16; CDR3aa: CSASSLAGAQQETQYF; CDR3nt: TGCAGTGCTAGTTCTCTAGCGGGGGCCCAACAAGAGACCCAGTACTTC
d_gene: .; v_gene: TRBV6-6; j_gene: TRBJ2-1; abundance: few; len: 20; CDR3aa: CASSPGGEASYRGSYNEQFF; CDR3nt: TGTGCCAGCAGTCCCGGGGGGGAAGCGTCATACAGGGGATCCTACAATGAGCAGTTCTTC
d_gene: .; v_gene: TRBV19; j_gene: TRBJ2-7; abundance: many; len: 13; CDR3aa: CASLGRNSYEQYF; CDR3nt: TGTGCCAGTCTGGGGCGGAATTCCTACGAGCAGTACTTC
d_gene: TRBD1; v_gene: TRBV18; j_gene: TRBJ1-1; abundance: medium-sized; len: 14; CDR3aa: CASSKTGERTEAFF; CDR3nt: TGTGCCAGCTCGAAGACAGGGGAACGCACTGAAGCTTTCTTT
d_gene: TRBD2; v_gene: TRBV12-3/TRBV12-4; j_gene: TRBJ2-3; abundance: many; len: 15; CDR3aa: CASSLGVAGEDTQYF; CDR3nt: TGTGCCAGCAGTTTGGGGGTAGCGGGAGAAGATACGCAGTATTTT
d_gene: .; v_gene: TRBV3-1; j_gene: TRBJ1-2; abundance: many; len: 14; CDR3aa: CASSQDPLKGGYTF; CDR3nt: TGTGCCAGCAGCCAAGATCCCCTAAAGGGGGGCTACACCTTC
d_gene: .; v_gene: TRBV6-2/TRBV6-3; j_gene: TRBJ1-2; abundance: medium-sized; len: 14; CDR3aa: CATVGHQALYGYTF; CDR3nt: TGTGCCACCGTCGGCCACCAGGCCCTCTATGGCTACACCTTC
d_gene: .; v_gene: TRBV6-5; j_gene: TRBJ2-2; abundance: many; len: 14; CDR3aa: CASSYGGGTGELFF; CDR3nt: TGTGCCAGCAGTTACGGAGGAGGCACCGGGGAGCTGTTTTTT
d_gene: TRBD1; v_gene: TRBV6-2/TRBV6-3; j_gene: TRBJ2-5; abundance: many; len: 15; CDR3aa: CASSYGTGDGKTQYF; CDR3nt: TGTGCCAGCAGCTACGGAACAGGGGACGGAAAGACCCAGTACTTC
d_gene: .; v_gene: TRBV27; j_gene: TRBJ2-3; abundance: many; len: 13; CDR3aa: CASTSAHTDTQYF; CDR3nt: TGTGCCAGCACTAGCGCCCACACAGATACGCAGTATTTT
d_gene: .; v_gene: TRBV9; j_gene: TRBJ2-1; abundance: many; len: 12; CDR3aa: CASSVGHAEQFF; CDR3nt: TGTGCCAGCAGCGTAGGGCACGCAGAGCAGTTCTTC
d_gene: TRBD1; v_gene: TRBV20-1; j_gene: TRBJ2-7; abundance: .; len: 14; CDR3aa: CSAPGQGGLNEQYF; CDR3nt: TGCAGTGCCCCGGGACAGGGGGGCTTAAACGAGCAGTACTTC
d_gene: TRBD2; v_gene: TRBV7-2; j_gene: TRBJ2-1; abundance: .; len: 14; CDR3aa: CASSLALAVHEQFF; CDR3nt: TGTGCCAGCAGCTTAGCACTAGCGGTGCATGAGCAGTTCTTC
d_gene: .; v_gene: TRBV6-8; j_gene: TRBJ2-1; abundance: many; len: 14; CDR3aa: CASSLVYHYNEQFF; CDR3nt: TGTGCCAGCAGTTTGGTCTATCACTACAATGAGCAGTTCTTC
d_gene: TRBD1; v_gene: TRBV12-3/TRBV12-4; j_gene: TRBJ2-7; abundance: many; len: 15; CDR3aa: CASSVRQGAPYEQYF; CDR3nt: TGTGCCAGCAGTGTCAGACAGGGGGCCCCCTACGAGCAGTACTTC
d_gene: .; v_gene: TRBV6-5; j_gene: TRBJ1-5; abundance: many; len: 13; CDR3aa: CASSYSNGQPQHF; CDR3nt: TGTGCCAGCAGTTACTCGAATGGTCAGCCCCAGCATTTT
d_gene: .; v_gene: TRBV12-3/TRBV12-4; j_gene: TRBJ2-5; abundance: medium-sized; len: 13; CDR3aa: CASSFPGKETQYF; CDR3nt: TGTGCCAGCAGTTTCCCAGGGAAAGAGACCCAGTACTTC
d_gene: .; v_gene: TRBV12-3/TRBV12-4; j_gene: TRBJ2-5; abundance: many; len: 14; CDR3aa: CASSSGTYQETQYF; CDR3nt: TGTGCCAGCAGTTCGGGGACATACCAAGAGACCCAGTACTTC
d_gene: TRBD2; v_gene: TRBV4-1; j_gene: TRBJ2-1; abundance: many; len: 15; CDR3aa: CASSQDSGGAGEQFF; CDR3nt: TGCGCCAGCAGCCAAGACTCGGGGGGGGCAGGTGAGCAGTTCTTC
d_gene: .; v_gene: TRBV4-2; j_gene: TRBJ1-1; abundance: many; len: 11; CDR3aa: CASSQGGEAFF; CDR3nt: TGTGCCAGCAGCCAAGGTGGGGAAGCTTTCTTT
d_gene: .; v_gene: TRBV3-1; j_gene: TRBJ1-6; abundance: many; len: 14; CDR3aa: CASSHEGSNSPLHF; CDR3nt: TGTGCCAGCAGCCACGAGGGGTCTAATTCACCCCTCCACTTT